The TCR beta chain described here comes from a study of regulatory dendritic cells for organ transplantation. As for this clone: Antigen: not known.

Sorted subsets were CFSE-labeled and cultured about 5 days with allogeneic dendritic cells. Per the germline V gene, CDR1 is SGDLS and CDR2 is YYNGEE. Trimming took 4 bases from V and 6 from J; bases not matched to a gene: 12. This CDR3 has 16 amino acids. Produced via immunoSEQ multiplex PCR; TCRdb's table is partial and in-frame only. This table holds 10,000 to 15,000 clones, roughly 89% found once. The V gene is TRBV9, the J gene TRBJ2-1; TRBD2 matches 8 bases. Sequencing was carried out using naive CD8+ T cells from blood cultured with regulatory dendritic cells. Subset meaning: CD45RA+ naive T cells. The TCR comes from a human donor in good health. The CDR3: CASSPSSGEYGNEQFF. The CDR3, as DNA: TGTGCCAGCAGCCCTAGTAGCGGGGAGTATGGCAATGAGCAGTTCTTC.